This T cell receptor (beta chain) was sequenced for a study of blood T cell repertoires in COVID-19. For the study at large: The United States, Italy and Spain supplied acute and convalescent COVID-19 samples. T cells, B-cell-depleted T cells, or PBMCs supplied cDNA or gDNA.

How the authors handled the data: For nucleated cells, counts were estimated from reference gene primer amplification. Libraries were prepared by immunoSEQ multiplex PCR; TCRdb keeps only in-frame clonotypes and omits some of them. Clonal size and the V and J genes are those of that table, whereas D and trimming came from the DNA. The top ten hold about 6% of the sample, which has roughly 200,000 clones, approximately 87% seen once. Per germline, CDR1 LGHDT and CDR2 YNNKEL (reference sequence). Trimming left V 0 bases short and J 1 base short, with 13 bases between. The CDR3 contains 17 residues. This TCR was sampled from a man aged 55 to 69 who had recovered from COVID-19. Sequences were obtained from peripheral blood. V gene TRBV3-1 (or the pseudogene TRBV3-2) combines with J gene TRBJ1-5; D is unclear. CDR3 bases: TGTGCCAGCAGCCAAGAGTTCGGGGTGGACAGCAATCAGCCCCAGCATTTT. It yields the protein CASSQEFGVDSNQPQHF.